This T cell receptor beta chain was sequenced during a study of shared clonotypes between healthy human individuals. Study background: Donor ages ranged 18 to 49 years: a couple of women, a few men. General study findings and limits: The diversity represented, both genetic and in exposure history, was limited by few donors. Of the naive CD4 clonotypes, about 5% were shared across a few donors.

The junction had 10 bases not matched to a gene; V was cut back by 7 bases and J by 10 bases. The CDR3 extends over 13 amino acids. Germline CDR1 reads SNHLY; CDR2 reads FYNNEI. A remark on this clone: Its antigen is not identified.

Measured with immunoSEQ multiplex PCR; TCRdb has only the in-frame clones, and not every one. The sample shows 2 million to 3 million clones, 80% to 95% of them seen only once. Every one of the donors was a Caucasian adult that lived in Nashville, Tennessee. The V and J genes are TRBV2 and TRBJ1-1, with 9 nucleotides matching TRBD1. Sequencing input: naive CD4+ T cells from PBMCs. The subset denotes: CD45RA+ positively selected. The receptor was derived from a man younger than 35 in good health. Some clones in this sample may be carry-over from other donors' samples. The CDR3 loop is CASMSEQGAGAFF. CDR3 DNA: TGTGCCAGCATGAGTGAACAGGGGGCCGGAGCTTTCTTT.